Below, 28 T cell receptor beta chains from the same sample are listed, as sequenced in a study of blood T cell repertoires in COVID-19 (dated by TCRdb to about 2020). Receptors were amplified or captured by the immunoSEQ multiplex PCR assay. TCRdb obtained this table from immuneACCESS and retained in-frame rearrangements with V and J assigned. These tables miss some clones; where compared with another copy, unresolved V genes account for less than half of the shortfall, and the remainder is unexplained. The sample data list about 280,000 clones, and 75% to 90% of these were observed just once. Clones ranked in the top ten supply approximately 11% of the sample. The source material was peripheral blood. The receptors stem from a woman between 70 and 85 years old with acute or convalescent COVID-19.

The chain links TRBV3-1 (or the pseudogene TRBV3-2) to TRBJ1-2; 7 nucleotides match TRBD1. Germline V lookup: CDR1 LGHDT, CDR2 YNNKEL (reference sequence). The CDR3 runs to 16 residues. V lost 1 base to trimming and J lost 7 bases; unmatched junction nucleotides: 12. CDR3 DNA sequence: TGTGCCAGCAGCCAAGTTCTATTTTCGGGACAGTTTGGCTACACCTTC. Residues: CASSQVLFSGQFGYTF.

The V and J genes are TRBV2 and TRBJ2-5, with TRBD1 matching over 7 bases. Germline assignment: CDR1 SNHLY and CDR2 FYNNEI. V lost 5 bases to trimming and J lost 4 bases; unmatched junction nucleotides: 7. CDR3 size: 14 residues. The CDR3 DNA reads TGTGCCAGCAGTAGACAGGGCCGGGGAGAGACCCAGTACTTC. Translation: CASSRQGRGETQYF.

V usage is TRBV25-1 and J usage is TRBJ1-6; perhaps TRBD1 as D (5 bases). Trimming shortened V by 4 bases and J by 10 bases, and 11 bases separated the two germline ends. Germline CDR1 is MGHDK and CDR2 is SYGVNS. The CDR3 has 13 amino acids. This chain's CDR3 is CASSAGGRSPLHF. The DNA of the CDR3 is TGTGCCAGCAGTGCGGGGGGTAGGTCACCCCTCCACTTT. Filled out from reference TRBV25-1 and TRBJ1-6, the complete variable domain reads EADIYQTPRYLVIGTGKKITLECSQTMGHDKMYWYQQDPGMELHLIHYSYGVNSTEKGDLSSESTVSRIRTEHFPLTLESARPSHTSQYLCASSAGGRSPLHFGNGTRLTVT.

The chain has TRBV25-1 and TRBJ1-1; the D gene is possibly TRBD1 (5 bases). Trimming removed 3 bases at V and 1 base at J, with 9 bases between. The CDR3 is made up of 14 amino acids. Germline CDR1 reads MGHDK; CDR2 reads SYGVNS. The CDR3 region is CASSDDSSNTEAFF. CDR3 in DNA: TGTGCCAGCAGTGACGACAGCTCGAACACTGAAGCTTTCTTT. The variable domain in full, with the rest retrieved from reference TRBV25-1 and TRBJ1-1, is EADIYQTPRYLVIGTGKKITLECSQTMGHDKMYWYQQDPGMELHLIHYSYGVNSTEKGDLSSESTVSRIRTEHFPLTLESARPSHTSQYLCASSDDSSNTEAFFGQGTRLTVV.

The gene calls are TRBV6-5 and TRBJ1-5; 8 nucleotides line up with TRBD1. Germline assignment: CDR1 MNHEY and CDR2 SVGAGI. Losses at the gene ends were 6 bases for V and 3 bases for J; bases not matched to a gene: 7. The CDR3 contains 15 residues. CDR3 bases: TGTGCCAGCAGGTCCCAGGGGGCCGCCAATCAGCCCCAGCATTTT. Protein product: CASRSQGAANQPQHF.

This clone was detected only once. V is TRBV11-2 and J is TRBJ2-7; 7 bases match TRBD1. The CDR3 length is 15 residues. The germline V gene encodes CDR1 SGHAT and CDR2 FQNNGV. The J segment lost 3 bases and the V segment lost 3 bases, leaving 8 bases of the junction unmatched. In DNA, the CDR3 is TGTGCCAGCAGCTTTAGGCGCAGGGGGAGCTACGAGCAGTACTTC. The encoded protein is CASSFRRRGSYEQYF.

This chain joins TRBV6-5 and TRBJ1-6, with D hard to call. Germline CDR1 is MNHEY and CDR2 is SVGAGI. This CDR3 is built from 14 residues. Trimming left V 2 bases short and J 12 bases short, with 14 bases between. This chain's CDR3 is CASSYEGGRVPLHF. CDR3 DNA: TGTGCCAGCAGTTACGAGGGAGGGCGGGTACCCCTCCACTTT.

Of note for this clone: The junction differs from germline at one of its ends, possibly a read error. The J gene is TRBJ1-1, the V gene TRBV12-3 or TRBV12-4; 7 bases fit TRBD1. This CDR3 is built from 11 residues. Written as DNA, the CDR3 is TGTGCCAGCATTCAGGACAGGTCTATGGGCTTT. Translated: CASIQDRSMGF.

The DNA of the CDR3 is TGCGCCAGCAGCCAACACACAGATACGCAGTATTTT. This translates into CASSQHTDTQYF. This chain links TRBV4-1 with TRBJ2-3, with no clear D. This CDR3 spans 12 amino acids. Per the germline V gene, CDR1 is MGHRA and CDR2 is YSYEKL. The ends were cut back, 2 bases at V and 2 bases at J, with 2 bases in the middle.

Only one count was recorded for this clone. This rearrangement joins TRBV6-5 to TRBJ1-1, with TRBD1 identical over 7 bases. With V trimmed by 5 bases and J by 7 bases, 7 bases remained unmatched. CDR3 size: 13 residues. Germline CDR1 and CDR2: MNHEY and SVGAGI. CDR3 nucleotide sequence: TGTGCCAGCAGTACGGGACAGCGGTTTGAAGCTTTCTTT. The encoded protein is CASSTGQRFEAFF.

J is TRBJ2-3 and V is TRBV6-5; D might be TRBD1 (5 bases). CDR1 and CDR2 (germline): MNHEY, SVGAGI. Between the trimmed V and J ends, which lost 7 bases and 6 bases, there was a span of 20 bases. The CDR3 contains 15 residues. CDR3 residues: CASNPLDSRGDTQYF. The CDR3, as DNA: TGTGCCAGCAACCCACTCGACAGCCGTGGGGATACGCAGTATTTT.

The V and J genes are TRBV5-1 and TRBJ2-5; 14 bases are a match to TRBD2. The CDR3 extends over 15 amino acids. V dropped 3 bases and J dropped 5; count of bases not matched to a gene: 3. The germline CDR1 and CDR2 sequences are SGHRS and YFSETQ. This CDR3 is CASSSRTSGGETQYF. In DNA, the CDR3 is TGCGCCAGCAGCTCCCGGACTAGCGGGGGGGAGACCCAGTACTTC.

This chain joins TRBV19 and TRBJ1-3; D may be TRBD1 (6 bases). Trimming pared 3 bases from V and 2 bases from J, leaving 11 bases between. Germline values: CDR1 LNHDA, CDR2 SQIVND (reference sequence). This CDR3 contains 15 residues. Here the CDR3 DNA reads TGTGCCAGTAGTATCCTGGGGGACACTGGAAACACCATATATTTT. Residues: CASSILGDTGNTIYF.

Only one count was recorded for this clone. V usage is TRBV7-2 and J usage is TRBJ1-1, with D tentatively TRBD1 (6 bases). The CDR3 is 14 amino acids. Germline assignment: CDR1 SGHTA and CDR2 FQGNSA. The V end lost 5 bases, the J end lost 2 bases, and 12 bases lay between the germline ends. The CDR3 sequence: CASSPRGLNTEAFF. CDR3 bases: TGTGCCAGCAGCCCCAGGGGACTAAACACTGAAGCTTTCTTT.

The rearrangement uses TRBV6-5 and TRBJ1-3; D is uncertain. From germline, CDR1 is MNHEY and CDR2 SVGAGI. V gave up 8 bases and J gave up 1 base, with 15 bases separating them. This CDR3 is built from 15 residues. The CDR3 here is CASAPELASGNTIYF. The CDR3 coding sequence is TGTGCCAGCGCGCCAGAATTAGCTTCTGGAAACACCATATATTTT.

CDR3 sequence (DNA): TGTGCCAGCAGTGGGGCACGGGGGGTTGGCACAGATACGCAGTATTTT. Its protein is CASSGARGVGTDTQYF. The chain links TRBV25-1 to TRBJ2-3, with TRBD2 matching 7 bases. CDR3 length equals 16 residues. J gave up 1 base and V 4 bases, and 8 bases lay outside the gene matches. The germline V gene has CDR1 MGHDK and CDR2 SYGVNS.

The CDR3 nucleotides are TGCGCCAGCAGCACCCCGGGCAGGGAGGGCTATGGCTACACCTTC. Its protein is CASSTPGREGYGYTF. The J gene is TRBJ1-2, the V gene TRBV5-1, with TRBD1 as a possible D gene (5 bases). The CDR3 totals 15 residues. Germline CDR1 reads SGHRS; CDR2 reads YFSETQ. Trimming pared 4 bases from V and 4 bases from J, leaving 17 bases between.

The chain links TRBV27 to TRBJ1-4; D might be TRBD1 (5 bases). V lost 4 bases to trimming and J lost 10 bases, with 10 bases between them. The CDR3 consists of 12 residues. Germline loops: CDR1 MNHEY, CDR2 SMNVEV (reference sequence). The CDR3 bases are TGTGCCAGCAGTTCCTCGGGGGGAAAACTGTTTTTT. This codes for CASSSSGGKLFF.

This clone has only a few counts. This chain connects TRBV6-5 to TRBJ2-3, with 7 bases aligning to TRBD2. The CDR3 length is 15 residues. Trimming took 6 bases from V and 1 from J; bases not matched to a gene: 7. Germline V CDR1 and CDR2: MNHEY, SVGAGI. The CDR3 coding sequence is TGTGCCAGCAGATCTAGCGGCCAGGGCACAGATACGCAGTATTTT. Translating it yields CASRSSGQGTDTQYF.

This clone was detected once. The chain couples TRBV4-1 to TRBJ2-6; D call uncertain. Trimming stripped 4 bases from V and 1 base from J, with 11 bases between. Per the germline V gene, CDR1 is MGHRA and CDR2 is YSYEKL. This CDR3 spans 16 amino acids. This CDR3 is CASSPNPTSGANVLTF. CDR3 DNA: TGCGCCAGCAGCCCGAATCCTACGTCTGGGGCCAACGTCCTGACTTTC.

This sequence joins TRBV3-1 (or the pseudogene TRBV3-2) and TRBJ2-7; TRBD1 agrees at 7 bases. J lost 5 bases, V lost 0 bases, and 4 bases had no gene match. Germline lookup yields CDR1 LGHDT and CDR2 YNNKEL (reference sequence). The CDR3 covers 14 residues. The CDR3 coding sequence is TGTGCCAGCAGCCAAGACGGGACAGCCCACGAGCAGTACTTC. The encoded protein is CASSQDGTAHEQYF.

Remarks on this clone: This sample also contains other DNA sequences that code for the same CDR3. V is TRBV11-2 and J is TRBJ1-1; D is undetermined. V was cut by 1 base and J by 4 bases, with 7 bases left in between. The CDR3 runs to 13 residues. Germline V gene lookup returns CDR1 SGHAT and CDR2 FQNNGV. In nucleotides, the CDR3 is TGTGCCAGCAGCTTAGGGCAGCGCACTGAAGCTTTCTTT. It codes for CASSLGQRTEAFF. Combining the CDR3 with reference TRBV11-2 and TRBJ1-1 gives the whole variable domain EAGVAQSPRYKIIEKRQSVAFWCNPISGHATLYWYQQILGQGPKLLIQFQNNGVVDDSQLPKDRFSAERLKGVDSTLKIQPAKLEDSAVYLCASSLGQRTEAFFGQGTRLTVV.

This clone came up a few times. The chain carries TRBV7-6 and TRBJ1-6; 7 bases fit TRBD1. Germline lookup yields CDR1 SGHVS and CDR2 FNYEAQ. J gave up 5 bases and V 5 bases, and 6 bases lay outside the gene matches. CDR3 length equals 15 residues. The CDR3 nucleotides are TGTGCCAGCAGCCCGCGGACAGGAGATAATTCACCCCTCCACTTT. Protein product: CASSPRTGDNSPLHF. The variable domain in full, completed from reference TRBV7-6 and TRBJ1-6, reads GAGVSQSPRYKVTKRGQDVALRCDPISGHVSLYWYRQALGQGPEFLTYFNYEAQQDKSGLPNDRFSAERPEGSISTLTIQRTEQRDSAMYRCASSPRTGDNSPLHFGNGTRLTVT.

CDR3: CASSYSPGGRTGELFF. For the CDR3, the DNA is TGTGCCAGCAGTTACTCCCCGGGGGGGCGAACCGGGGAGCTGTTTTTT. The chain recombines TRBV6-5 with TRBJ2-2; 8 nucleotides agree with TRBD2. CDR3 length: 16 amino acids. Germline CDR1 reads MNHEY; CDR2 reads SVGAGI. Trimming cost V 0 bases and J 5 bases; bases outside gene matches: 5.

This clone came up a few times. The chain is built from TRBV5-7 and TRBJ1-2; 7 bases map to TRBD1. TRBV5-7 belongs to the ORF category, with a function that is uncertain. The CDR3 extends over 14 amino acids. Losses at the gene ends were 3 bases for V and 2 bases for J; bases not matched to a gene: 4. As DNA, the CDR3 is TGTGCCAGCAGCTCCGACAGGGAGAACTATGGCTACACCTTC. As protein: CASSSDRENYGYTF.

The chain is built from TRBV10-3 and TRBJ1-4; no clear D gene. V was trimmed by 4 bases and J by 8 bases, leaving 5 bases between them. Germline V gene lookup returns CDR1 ENHRY and CDR2 SYGVKD. CDR3 length: 11 amino acids. The CDR3, as DNA: TGTGCCATCAGTGTGGGCGAAAAACTGTTTTTT. Translation gives CAISVGEKLFF.

This rearrangement joins TRBV6-1 to TRBJ1-1, with D unclear. The CDR3 consists of 12 residues. V was shortened by 2 bases and J by 8 bases, with 9 bases between the two germline ends. Per germline, CDR1 MNHNS and CDR2 SASEGT. DNA of the CDR3: TGTGCCAGCAGTGAATTCCCCCGGGAAGCTTTCTTT. It yields the protein CASSEFPREAFF.

The CDR3 DNA reads as TGTGCCACCTCCCCCTCGGGCGGGGAGGCTAACTATGGCTACACCTTC. It codes for CATSPSGGEANYGYTF. The gene calls are TRBV24-1 and TRBJ1-2, with D hard to call. Germline values: CDR1 KGHDR, CDR2 SFDVKD. V lost 9 bases and J 0 bases, leaving 19 bases between the germline ends. The CDR3 covers 16 residues.